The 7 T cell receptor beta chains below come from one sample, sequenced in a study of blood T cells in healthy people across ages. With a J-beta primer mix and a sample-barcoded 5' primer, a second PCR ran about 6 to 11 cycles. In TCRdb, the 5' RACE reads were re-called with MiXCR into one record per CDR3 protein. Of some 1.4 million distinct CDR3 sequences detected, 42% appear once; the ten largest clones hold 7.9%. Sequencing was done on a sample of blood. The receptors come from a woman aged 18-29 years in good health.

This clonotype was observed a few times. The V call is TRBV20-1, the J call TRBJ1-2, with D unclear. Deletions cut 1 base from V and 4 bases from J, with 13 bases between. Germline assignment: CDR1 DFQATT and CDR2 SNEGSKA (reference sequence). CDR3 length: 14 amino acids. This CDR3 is CSARGATIGYGYTF. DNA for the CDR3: TGCAGTGCTAGAGGCGCCACAATAGGCTATGGCTACACCTTC.

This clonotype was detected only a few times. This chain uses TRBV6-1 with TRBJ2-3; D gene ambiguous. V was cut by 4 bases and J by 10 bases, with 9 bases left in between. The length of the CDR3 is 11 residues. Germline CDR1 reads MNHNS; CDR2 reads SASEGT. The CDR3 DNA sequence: TGTGCCAGCAGTGTATCTTGGGCGCAGTATTTT. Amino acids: CASSVSWAQYF.

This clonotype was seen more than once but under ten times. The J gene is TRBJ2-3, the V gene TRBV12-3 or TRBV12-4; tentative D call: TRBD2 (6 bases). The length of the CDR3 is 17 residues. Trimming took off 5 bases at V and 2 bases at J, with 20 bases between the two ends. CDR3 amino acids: CASSHLERADLTDTQYF. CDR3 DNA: TGTGCCAGCAGTCACCTCGAGCGGGCCGACCTCACAGATACGCAGTATTTT.

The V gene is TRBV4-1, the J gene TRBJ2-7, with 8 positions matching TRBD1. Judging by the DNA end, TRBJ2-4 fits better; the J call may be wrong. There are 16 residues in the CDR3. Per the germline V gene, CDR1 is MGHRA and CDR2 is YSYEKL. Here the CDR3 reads CASSQGQGTGFDIQYF. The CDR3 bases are TGCGCCAGCAGCCAAGGGCAGGGGACAGGTTTTGACATTCAGTACTTC.

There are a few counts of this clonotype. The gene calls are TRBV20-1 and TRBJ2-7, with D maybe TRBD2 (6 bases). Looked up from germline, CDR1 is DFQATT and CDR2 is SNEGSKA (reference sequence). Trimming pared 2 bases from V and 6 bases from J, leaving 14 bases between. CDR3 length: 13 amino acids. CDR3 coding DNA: TGCAGTGCTAGATACCTAGCGCGAAGCGAGCAGTACTTC. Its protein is CSARYLARSEQYF.

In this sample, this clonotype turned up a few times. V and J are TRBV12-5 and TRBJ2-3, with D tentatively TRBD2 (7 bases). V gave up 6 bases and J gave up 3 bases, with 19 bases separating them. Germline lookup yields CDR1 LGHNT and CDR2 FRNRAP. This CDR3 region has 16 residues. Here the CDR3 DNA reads TGTGCTAGTGGCCCCTCCGGGGGCGGGAGAACAGATACGCAGTATTTT. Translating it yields CASGPSGGGRTDTQYF.

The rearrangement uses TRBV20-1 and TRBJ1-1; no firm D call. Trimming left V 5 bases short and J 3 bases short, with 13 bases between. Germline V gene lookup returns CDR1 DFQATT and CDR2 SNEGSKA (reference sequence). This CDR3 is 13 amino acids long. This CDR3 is CSAPQNTYTEAFF. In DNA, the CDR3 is TGCAGTGCTCCGCAGAACACCTACACTGAAGCTTTCTTT.